The present entry profiles one TCR beta chain with its context. This entry comes from a study of T cell changes during pregnancy in multiple sclerosis. This CDR3 has 14 residues. V lost 3 bases, J lost 5 bases, and 4 bases stayed unmatched. Germline-derived CDR1 and CDR2 are LNHDA and SQIVND (reference sequence). TCRdb keeps only in-frame clones here, not all; method: immunoSEQ multiplex PCR. The table includes around 67,000 clones, roughly 90% detected once. The material sequenced was peripheral blood, taken after pregnancy. The origin of this receptor is a female donor in good health, enrolled as a control in a pregnancy study. The chain recombines TRBV19 with TRBJ1-2, with 9 bases that match TRBD1. The CDR3 DNA sequence: TGTGCCAGTAGTATCGAGGACAGGGGATATGGCTACACCTTC. Protein sequence: CASSIEDRGYGYTF.